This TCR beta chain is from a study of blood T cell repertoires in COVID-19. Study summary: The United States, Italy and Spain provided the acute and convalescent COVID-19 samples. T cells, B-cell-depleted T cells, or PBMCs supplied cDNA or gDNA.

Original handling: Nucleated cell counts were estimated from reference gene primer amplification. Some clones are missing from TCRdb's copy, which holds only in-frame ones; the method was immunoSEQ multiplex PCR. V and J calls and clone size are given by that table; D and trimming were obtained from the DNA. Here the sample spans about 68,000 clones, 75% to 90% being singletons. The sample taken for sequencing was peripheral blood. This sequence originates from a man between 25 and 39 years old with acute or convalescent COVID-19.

CDR3 sequence: CASSQPLGGTNEKLFF. In nucleotides, the CDR3 is TGTGCCAGCAGCCAACCCTTGGGGGGAACTAATGAAAAACTGTTTTTT. The rearrangement links TRBV4-2 to TRBJ1-4; D possibly corresponds to TRBD1 (5 bases). The germline gives CDR1 LGHNA, CDR2 YNFKEQ. This CDR3 region has 16 residues. V lost 2 bases and J lost 1, with 11 bases in between.